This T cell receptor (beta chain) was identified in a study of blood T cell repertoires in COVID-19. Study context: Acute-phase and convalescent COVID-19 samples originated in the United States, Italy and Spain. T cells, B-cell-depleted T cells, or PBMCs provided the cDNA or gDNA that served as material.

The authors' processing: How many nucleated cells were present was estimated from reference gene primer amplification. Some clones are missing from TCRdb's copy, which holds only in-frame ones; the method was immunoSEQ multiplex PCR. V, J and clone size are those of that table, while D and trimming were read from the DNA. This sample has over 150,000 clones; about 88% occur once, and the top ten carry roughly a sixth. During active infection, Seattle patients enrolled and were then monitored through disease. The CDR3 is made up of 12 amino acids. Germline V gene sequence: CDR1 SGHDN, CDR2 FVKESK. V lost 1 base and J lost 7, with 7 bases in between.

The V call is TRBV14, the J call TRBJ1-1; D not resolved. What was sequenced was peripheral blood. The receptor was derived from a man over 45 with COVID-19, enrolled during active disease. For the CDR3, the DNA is TGTGCCAGCAGCCAAGTGGCGGTTGAAGCTTTCTTT. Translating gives CASSQVAVEAFF.